Below, one TCR beta chain is given with its context. The antigen is unknown. The data derive from a study of cytomegalovirus exposure and HLA in healthy donors. Study outcomes and limitations: Roughly uniform depth of sequencing across donors was assumed in presence/absence analyses. Sequencing likely caused a cluster of highly shared sequence variants. The study designated 150 to 200 TCR beta chains cytomegalovirus-associated.

Healthy donors of bone marrow made up the group. It was with 60 Vbeta and 13 Jbeta primers that the PCR ran. Produced via immunoSEQ multiplex PCR; TCRdb's table is partial and in-frame only. The table includes approximately 130,000 clones, 75% to 90% detected once. This CDR3 is 16 amino acids long. Germline lookup yields CDR1 MNHNY and CDR2 SVGAGI (reference sequence). Trimming shortened V by 0 bases and J by 5 bases, and 11 bases separated the two germline ends. The chain couples TRBV6-6 to TRBJ2-6; D may be TRBD1 (5 bases). Sequencing was performed on PBMCs. The TCR originated in a woman between 50 and 59 years old in good health and CMV-seropositive. The CDR3 bases are TGTGCCAGCAGTTACTCGGGCAGGGTCCGGGCCAACGTCCTGACTTTC. It specifies CASSYSGRVRANVLTF.